This T cell receptor (beta chain) was documented in a study of OX40 agonist ivuxolimab in advanced cancers. Study as a whole: Ivuxolimab, which is an agonistic anti-OX40 (CD134) antibody, was administered to the patients. Of the patients, three showed partial responses, one with hepatocellular carcinoma and two with cutaneous melanoma.

Points on this clone: Its antigen is not identified.

CDR1 and CDR2 (germline): SGHTA, FQGNSA. This CDR3 contains 14 residues. The ends were cut back, 3 bases at V and 4 bases at J, with 10 bases in the middle. Here immunoSEQ multiplex PCR was the method, and the copy in TCRdb shows in-frame clones only, minus some. The sample yields 80,000 to 130,000 clones, around nine tenths seen once. General study results and limits: Determination of antigen specificity was not performed for the expanded peripheral T cells.

The clonotype comes from an adult with an advanced solid tumor such as melanoma, head and neck, liver or kidney cancer. The sample here was CD4+ or CD8+ T cells sorted from blood, taken in a trial of the OX40 agonist ivuxolimab. The chain uses TRBV7-2 and TRBJ1-3; D is possibly TRBD1 (5 bases). This CDR3 reads CASSFMTVGNTIYF. For the CDR3, the DNA is TGTGCCAGCAGCTTCATGACAGTCGGAAACACCATATATTTT.